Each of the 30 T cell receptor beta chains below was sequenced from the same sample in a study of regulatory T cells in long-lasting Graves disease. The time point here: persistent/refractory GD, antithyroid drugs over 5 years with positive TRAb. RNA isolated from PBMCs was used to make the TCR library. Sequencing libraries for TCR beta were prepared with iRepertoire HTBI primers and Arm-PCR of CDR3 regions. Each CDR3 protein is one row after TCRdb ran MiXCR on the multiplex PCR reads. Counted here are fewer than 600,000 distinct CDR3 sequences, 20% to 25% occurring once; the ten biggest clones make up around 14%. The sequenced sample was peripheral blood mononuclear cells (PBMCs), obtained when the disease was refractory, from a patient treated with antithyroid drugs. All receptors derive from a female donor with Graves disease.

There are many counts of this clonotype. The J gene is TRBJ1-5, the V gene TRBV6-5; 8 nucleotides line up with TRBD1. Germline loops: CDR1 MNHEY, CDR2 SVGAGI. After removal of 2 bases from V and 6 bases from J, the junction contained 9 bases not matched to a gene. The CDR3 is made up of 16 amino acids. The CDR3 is CASSYVDRVSGQPQHF. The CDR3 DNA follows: TGTGCCAGCAGTTACGTGGACAGGGTATCGGGTCAGCCCCAGCATTTT.

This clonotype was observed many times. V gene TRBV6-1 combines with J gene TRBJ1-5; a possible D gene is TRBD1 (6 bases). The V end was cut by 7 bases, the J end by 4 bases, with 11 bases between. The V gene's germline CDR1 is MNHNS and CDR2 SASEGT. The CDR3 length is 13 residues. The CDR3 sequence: CASTGQGNQPQHF. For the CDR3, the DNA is TGTGCCAGCACCGGCCAGGGGAATCAGCCCCAGCATTTT.

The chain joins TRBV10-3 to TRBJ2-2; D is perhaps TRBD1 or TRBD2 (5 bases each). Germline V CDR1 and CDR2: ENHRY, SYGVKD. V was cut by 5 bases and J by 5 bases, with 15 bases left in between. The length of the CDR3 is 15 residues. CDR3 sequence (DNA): TGTGCCATCAGTCCTGGGACGAAGTCAACCGGGGAGCTGTTTTTT. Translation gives CAISPGTKSTGELFF.

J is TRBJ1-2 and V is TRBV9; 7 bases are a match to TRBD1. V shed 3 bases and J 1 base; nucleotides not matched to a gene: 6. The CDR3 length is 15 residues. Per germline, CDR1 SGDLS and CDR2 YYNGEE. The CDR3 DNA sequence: TGTGCCAGCAGCGCCGGGGGACAGCATAACTATGGCTACACCTTC. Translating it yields CASSAGGQHNYGYTF.

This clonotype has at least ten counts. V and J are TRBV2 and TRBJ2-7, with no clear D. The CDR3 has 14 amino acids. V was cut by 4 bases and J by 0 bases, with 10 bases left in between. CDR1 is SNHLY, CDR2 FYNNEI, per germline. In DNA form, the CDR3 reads TGTGCCAGCAGTGGGCCACGTTCCTCCTACGAGCAGTACTTC. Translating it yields CASSGPRSSYEQYF.

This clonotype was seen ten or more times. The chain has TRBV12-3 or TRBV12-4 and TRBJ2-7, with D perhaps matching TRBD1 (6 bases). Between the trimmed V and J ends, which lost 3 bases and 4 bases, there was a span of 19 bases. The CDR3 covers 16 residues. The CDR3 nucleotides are TGTGCCAGCAGTTTTAGGTCGGGCGCAGGGGATTACGAGCAGTACTTC. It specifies CASSFRSGAGDYEQYF.

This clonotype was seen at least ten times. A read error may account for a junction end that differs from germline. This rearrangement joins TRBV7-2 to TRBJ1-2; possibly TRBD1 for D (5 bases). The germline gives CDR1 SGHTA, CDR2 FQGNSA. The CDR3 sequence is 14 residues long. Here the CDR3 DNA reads TGCGCCAGCAGCTTTCAGGGTTCGAACTATGGCTACACCTTC. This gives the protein CASSFQGSNYGYTF.

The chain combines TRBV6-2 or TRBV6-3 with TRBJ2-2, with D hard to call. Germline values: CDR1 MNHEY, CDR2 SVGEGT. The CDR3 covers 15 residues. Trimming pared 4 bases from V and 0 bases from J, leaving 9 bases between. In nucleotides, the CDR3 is TGTGCCAGCAGTTCGATACAAGCGAACACCGGGGAGCTGTTTTTT. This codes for CASSSIQANTGELFF.

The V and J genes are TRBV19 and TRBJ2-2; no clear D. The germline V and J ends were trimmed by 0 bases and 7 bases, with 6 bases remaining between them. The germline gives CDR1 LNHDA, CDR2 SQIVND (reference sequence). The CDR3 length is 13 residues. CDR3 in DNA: TGTGCCAGTAGTATAGATGTAGGCGGGGAGCTGTTTTTT. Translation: CASSIDVGGELFF.

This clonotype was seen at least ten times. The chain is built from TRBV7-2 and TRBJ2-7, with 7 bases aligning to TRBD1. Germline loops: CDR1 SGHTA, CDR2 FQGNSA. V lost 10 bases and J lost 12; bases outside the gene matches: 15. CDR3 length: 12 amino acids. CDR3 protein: CATTTSQGQSYF. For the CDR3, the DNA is TGTGCCACAACTACATCTCAGGGACAGTCGTACTTC.

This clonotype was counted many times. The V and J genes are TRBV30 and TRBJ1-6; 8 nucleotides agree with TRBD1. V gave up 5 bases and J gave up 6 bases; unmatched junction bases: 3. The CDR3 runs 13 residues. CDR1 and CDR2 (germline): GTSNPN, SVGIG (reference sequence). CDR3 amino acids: CAWQGAGNSPLHF. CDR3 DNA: TGTGCCTGGCAGGGGGCCGGTAATTCACCCCTCCACTTT.

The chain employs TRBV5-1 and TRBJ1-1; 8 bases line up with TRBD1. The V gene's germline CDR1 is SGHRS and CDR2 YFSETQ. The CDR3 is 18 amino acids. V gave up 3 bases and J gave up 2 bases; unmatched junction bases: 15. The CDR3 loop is CASSWTGISLRGNTEAFF. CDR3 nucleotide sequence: TGCGCCAGCAGCTGGACAGGGATTTCGCTTAGGGGAAACACTGAAGCTTTCTTT.

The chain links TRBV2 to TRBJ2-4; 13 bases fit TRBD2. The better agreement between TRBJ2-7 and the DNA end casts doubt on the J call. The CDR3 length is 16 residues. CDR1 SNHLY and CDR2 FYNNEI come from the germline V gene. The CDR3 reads CASSETSGRSSYEQYF. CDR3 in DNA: TGTGCCAGCAGCGAGACTAGCGGGAGGAGCTCCTACGAGCAGTACTTC.

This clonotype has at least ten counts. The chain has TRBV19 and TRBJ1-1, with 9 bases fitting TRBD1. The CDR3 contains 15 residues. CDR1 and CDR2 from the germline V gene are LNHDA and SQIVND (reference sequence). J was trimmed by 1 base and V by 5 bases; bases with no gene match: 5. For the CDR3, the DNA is TGTGCCAGTAGTGGTAAACAGGGGGCGAACACTGAAGCTTTCTTT. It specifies CASSGKQGANTEAFF.

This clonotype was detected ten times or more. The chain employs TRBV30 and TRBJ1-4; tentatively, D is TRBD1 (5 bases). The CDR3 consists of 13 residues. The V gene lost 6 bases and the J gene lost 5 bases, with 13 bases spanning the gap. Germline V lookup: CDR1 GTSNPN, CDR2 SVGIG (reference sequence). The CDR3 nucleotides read TGTGCCTGTGTGACAGAACGGAATGAAAAACTGTTTTTT. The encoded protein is CACVTERNEKLFF.

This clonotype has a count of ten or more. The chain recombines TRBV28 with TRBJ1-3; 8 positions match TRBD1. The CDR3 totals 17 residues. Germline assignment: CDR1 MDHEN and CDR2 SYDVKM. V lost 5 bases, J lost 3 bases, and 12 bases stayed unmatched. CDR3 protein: CASSTTGGSRGGNTIYF. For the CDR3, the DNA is TGTGCCAGCAGTACCACAGGGGGGTCCCGGGGTGGAAACACCATATATTTT. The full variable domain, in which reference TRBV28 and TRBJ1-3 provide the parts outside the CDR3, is DVKVTQSSRYLVKRTGEKVFLECVQDMDHENMFWYRQDPGLGLRLIYFSYDVKMKEKGDIPEGYSVSREKKERFSLILESASTNQTSMYLCASSTTGGSRGGNTIYFGEGSWLTVV.

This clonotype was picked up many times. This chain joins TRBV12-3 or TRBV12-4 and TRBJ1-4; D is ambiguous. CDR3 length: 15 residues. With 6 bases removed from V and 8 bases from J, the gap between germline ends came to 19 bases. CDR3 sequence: CASSPTGTEGEKLFF. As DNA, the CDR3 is TGTGCCAGCAGCCCAACGGGAACTGAGGGCGAAAAACTGTTTTTT.

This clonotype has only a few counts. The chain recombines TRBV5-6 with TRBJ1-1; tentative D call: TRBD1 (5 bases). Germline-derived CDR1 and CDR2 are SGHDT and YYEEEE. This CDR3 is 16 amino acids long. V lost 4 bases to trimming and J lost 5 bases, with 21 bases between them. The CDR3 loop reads CASSEMGSGRRTEAFF. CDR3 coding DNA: TGTGCCAGCAGCGAAATGGGTTCGGGGCGACGGACTGAAGCTTTCTTT. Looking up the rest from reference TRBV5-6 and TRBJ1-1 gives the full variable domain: DAGVTQSPTHLIKTRGQQVTLRCSPKSGHDTVSWYQQALGQGPQFIFQYYEEEERQRGNFPDRFSGHQFPNYSSELNVNALLLGDSALYLCASSEMGSGRRTEAFFGQGTRLTVV.

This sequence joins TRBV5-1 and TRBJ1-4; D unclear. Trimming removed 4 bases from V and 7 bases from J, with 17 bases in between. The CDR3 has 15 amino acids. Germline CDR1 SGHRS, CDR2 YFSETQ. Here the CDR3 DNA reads TGCGCCAGCAGCCCGGAGCCAGGCATCGCTGAAAAACTGTTTTTT. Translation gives CASSPEPGIAEKLFF. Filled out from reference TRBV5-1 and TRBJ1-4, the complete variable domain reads KAGVTQTPRYLIKTRGQQVTLSCSPISGHRSVSWYQQTPGQGLQFLFEYFSETQRNKGNFPGRFSGRQFSNSRSEMNVSTLELGDSALYLCASSPEPGIAEKLFFGSGTQLSVL.

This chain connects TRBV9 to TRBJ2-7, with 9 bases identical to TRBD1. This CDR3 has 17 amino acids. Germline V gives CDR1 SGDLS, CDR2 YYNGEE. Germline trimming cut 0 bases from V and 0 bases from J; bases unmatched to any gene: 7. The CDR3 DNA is TGTGCCAGCAGCGTAGGACAAGGGACAGGGAGCTCCTACGAGCAGTACTTC. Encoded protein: CASSVGQGTGSSYEQYF.

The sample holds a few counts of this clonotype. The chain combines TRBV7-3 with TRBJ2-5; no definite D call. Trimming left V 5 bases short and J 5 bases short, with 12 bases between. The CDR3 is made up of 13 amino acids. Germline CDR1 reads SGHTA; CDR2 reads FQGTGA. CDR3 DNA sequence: TGTGCCAGCAGCCCCTATGGTTTTGAGACCCAGTACTTC. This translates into CASSPYGFETQYF.

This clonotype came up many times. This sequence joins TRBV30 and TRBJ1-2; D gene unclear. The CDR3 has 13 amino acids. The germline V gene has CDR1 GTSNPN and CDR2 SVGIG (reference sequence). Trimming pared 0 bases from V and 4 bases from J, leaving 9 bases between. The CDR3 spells CAWSVADGYGYTF. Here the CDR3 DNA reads TGTGCCTGGAGTGTAGCAGATGGCTATGGCTACACCTTC.

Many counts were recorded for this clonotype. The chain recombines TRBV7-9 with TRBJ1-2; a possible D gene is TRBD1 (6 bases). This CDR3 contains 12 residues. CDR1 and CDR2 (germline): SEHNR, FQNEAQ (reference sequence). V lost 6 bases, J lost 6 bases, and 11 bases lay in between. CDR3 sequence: CASSRQEDGYTF. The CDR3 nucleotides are TGTGCCAGCAGTCGACAGGAGGATGGCTACACCTTC. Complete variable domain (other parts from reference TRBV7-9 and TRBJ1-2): DTGVSQNPRHKITKRGQNVTFRCDPISEHNRLYWYRQTLGQGPEFLTYFQNEAQLEKSRLLSDRFSAERPKGSFSTLEIQRTEQGDSAMYLCASSRQEDGYTFGSGTRLTVV.

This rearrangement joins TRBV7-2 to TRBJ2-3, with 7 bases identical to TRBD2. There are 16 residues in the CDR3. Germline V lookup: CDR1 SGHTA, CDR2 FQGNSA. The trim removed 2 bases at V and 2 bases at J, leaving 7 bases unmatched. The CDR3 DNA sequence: TGTGCCAGCAGCTTATTCGCGGGGGTCTCCACAGATACGCAGTATTTT. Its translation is CASSLFAGVSTDTQYF.

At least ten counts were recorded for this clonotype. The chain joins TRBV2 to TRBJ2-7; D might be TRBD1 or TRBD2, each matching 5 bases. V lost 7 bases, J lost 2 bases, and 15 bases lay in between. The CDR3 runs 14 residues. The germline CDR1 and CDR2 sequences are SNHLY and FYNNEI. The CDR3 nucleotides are TGTGCCAGCAAACTATCTCCGGGGCCCTACGAGCAGTACTTC. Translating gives CASKLSPGPYEQYF.

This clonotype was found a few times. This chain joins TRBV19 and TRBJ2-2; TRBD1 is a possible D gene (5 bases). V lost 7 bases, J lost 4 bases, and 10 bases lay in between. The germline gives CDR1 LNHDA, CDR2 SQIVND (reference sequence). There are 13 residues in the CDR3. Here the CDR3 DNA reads TGTGCCAGTATCAGGGAAAGCACCGGGGAGCTGTTTTTT. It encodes CASIRESTGELFF. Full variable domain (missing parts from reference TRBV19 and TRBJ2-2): DGGITQSPKYLFRKEGQNVTLSCEQNLNHDAMYWYRQDPGQGLRLIYYSQIVNDFQKGDIAEGYSVSREKKESFPLTVTSAQKNPTAFYLCASIRESTGELFFGEGSRLTVL.

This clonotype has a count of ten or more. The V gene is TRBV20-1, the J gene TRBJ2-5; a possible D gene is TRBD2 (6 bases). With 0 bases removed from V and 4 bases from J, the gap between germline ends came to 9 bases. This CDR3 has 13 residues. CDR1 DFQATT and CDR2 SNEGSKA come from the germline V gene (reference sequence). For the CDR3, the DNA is TGCAGTGCTAGAGAGTGGGGAGGAGAGACCCAGTACTTC. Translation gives CSAREWGGETQYF.

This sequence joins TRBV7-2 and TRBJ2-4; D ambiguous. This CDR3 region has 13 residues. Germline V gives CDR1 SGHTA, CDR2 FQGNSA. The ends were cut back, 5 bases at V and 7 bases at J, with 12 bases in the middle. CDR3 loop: CASSLGTGNIQYF. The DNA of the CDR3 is TGTGCCAGCAGCCTCGGAACTGGGAACATTCAGTACTTC.

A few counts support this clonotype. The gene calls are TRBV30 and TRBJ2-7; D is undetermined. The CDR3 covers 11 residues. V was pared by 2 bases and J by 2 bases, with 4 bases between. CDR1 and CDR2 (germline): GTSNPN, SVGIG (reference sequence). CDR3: CAWSLTYEQYF. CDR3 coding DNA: TGTGCCTGGAGTCTTACCTACGAGCAGTACTTC.

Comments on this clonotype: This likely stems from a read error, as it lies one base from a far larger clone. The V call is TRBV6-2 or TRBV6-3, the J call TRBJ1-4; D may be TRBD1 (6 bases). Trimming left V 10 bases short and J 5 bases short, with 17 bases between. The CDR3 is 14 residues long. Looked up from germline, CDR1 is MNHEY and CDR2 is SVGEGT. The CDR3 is CAINGQSANEKLFF. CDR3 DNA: TGTGCCATCAATGGACAGAGCGCCAATGAAAAACTGTTTTTT.